This T cell receptor (beta chain) emerged from a study of cytomegalovirus exposure and HLA in healthy donors. Study findings and constraints: In presence/absence analyses, roughly uniform sequencing depth across donors was assumed.

The PCR contained 60 Vbeta and 13 Jbeta primers. The protocol was immunoSEQ multiplex PCR, while the TCRdb copy is restricted to in-frame clones and leaves out a portion. The sample carries fewer than 200,000 clones, 76% recorded once. Comments on this clone: Antigen: not known. One end of the junction is discordant with germline, which a read error may explain. This sample also contains other DNA sequences that code for the same CDR3.

The germline gives CDR1 SGHVS, CDR2 FQNEAQ. This CDR3 is built from 18 residues. Sequencing was carried out using PBMCs. The TCR was taken from a female donor in good health and CMV-seronegative. The rearrangement links TRBV7-8 to TRBJ2-5; 10 bases match TRBD2. The CDR3 bases are TGTGCCAGCAGTTTAGCGGTCTTAGCGGGGGGCCTCGGAGAGACCCAGTACTTC. Residues: CASSLAVLAGGLGETQYF.